The clone carrying this TCR beta chain was counted only a few times. The antigen remains undetermined. One entry per CDR3 protein results from TCRdb running MiXCR on the 5' RACE reads. The repertoire holds a few hundred thousand distinct CDR3 sequences, with about 10% as singletons. This record belongs to a study of T-cell memory formation after mild COVID-19. CDR3 length equals 13 residues. With 4 bases clipped from V and 6 bases from J, the junction kept 2 bases outside the gene matches. Germline-derived CDR1 and CDR2 are MNHEY and SVGAGI. Study results and caveats: Contracting CD4+ clones were located mainly in CM and EM, and CD8+ clones in EMRA.

This clonotype was obtained from a man aged 18 to 35 who had mild COVID-19 (a few samples of this study predate the infection). Cell type and time point are not known. The chain joins TRBV6-5 to TRBJ1-2; 10 bases map to TRBD1. Sequenced material: PBMCs or a T cell subset sorted from them (not recorded which). CDR3 sequence (DNA): TGTGCCAGCAGTTGGGGACAGGGGAATGGCTACACCTTC. It specifies CASSWGQGNGYTF.